The clone carrying this T cell receptor beta chain appeared many times. Its antigen is unidentified. Amplification of ligated cDNA took four PCR rounds with SP2 and nested alpha and beta constant primers. Each CDR3 protein is one row after TCRdb ran MiXCR on the 5' RACE reads. The sample carries 56,000 or so distinct CDR3 sequences, under 10% recorded once. Germline V gives CDR1 SQVTM, CDR2 ANQGSEA. The ends lost 4 bases at V and 0 bases at J; junction bases unmatched: 4. The CDR3 extends over 15 amino acids. An oligonucleotide containing a UMI was ligated to the 3' end of TCR cDNA. RNA was extracted from roughly 2.5 ml of whole blood of healthy adults. This specimen comes from a study of naive and memory T cell subsets. Study-wide points: TCR transcript changes with activation or differentiation may affect this RNA method.

V is TRBV29-1 and J is TRBJ2-2, with TRBD1 matching over 8 bases. The receptor was isolated from a female donor in good health. CDR3 in DNA: TGCAGCGTTGCCAGGGGGCCGACGAACACCGGGGAGCTGTTTTTT. Protein sequence: CSVARGPTNTGELFF.